This record concerns one T cell receptor (beta chain) sequence. The antigen is not known. The CDR3 loop spans 16 amino acids. CDR1 and CDR2 from the germline V gene are SGHTA and FQGNSA. V was clipped by 3 bases and J by 4 bases, with 17 bases between them. The data originate from a study of neurological immune-mediated disorders. The unsorted libraries had their origin in 2 million PBMCs stored at -80 C. Findings of the study overall: The study found no CDR3 amino acid sequences shared by expanded clones across subjects, suggesting private repertoires in all groups.

TCRdb redid the calling of the 5' RACE reads with MiXCR, one entry per CDR3 protein. The table includes more than 35,000 distinct CDR3 sequences, roughly 3% detected once. The material sequenced was PBMCs. This sequence joins TRBV7-2 and TRBJ2-3; D not resolved. The sequence derives from a woman aged 45 to 65 with multiple sclerosis. CDR3 residues: CASSFLSGLSADTQYF. CDR3 bases: TGTGCCAGCAGCTTTCTGTCGGGCCTGTCGGCAGATACGCAGTATTTT.